This TCR beta chain derives from a study of technical replicates of blood from a few donors. This table comes from immunoSEQ multiplex PCR, and its TCRdb copy is limited to in-frame clones, with some not included. Among 100,000 or so clones listed, approximately 95% were seen once. Trimming cost V 8 bases and J 3 bases; bases outside gene matches: 4. CDR3 size: 13 residues. The germline CDR1 and CDR2 sequences are LNHDA and SQIVND (reference sequence). The TCR comes from a human donor in good health. The chain has TRBV19 and TRBJ1-5; 7 nucleotides agree with TRBD1. Sequenced input: T cells isolated from PBMCs. The CDR3 bases are TGTGCCAGTTCCGGGACAGCCAATCAGCCCCAGCATTTT. It yields the protein CASSGTANQPQHF.